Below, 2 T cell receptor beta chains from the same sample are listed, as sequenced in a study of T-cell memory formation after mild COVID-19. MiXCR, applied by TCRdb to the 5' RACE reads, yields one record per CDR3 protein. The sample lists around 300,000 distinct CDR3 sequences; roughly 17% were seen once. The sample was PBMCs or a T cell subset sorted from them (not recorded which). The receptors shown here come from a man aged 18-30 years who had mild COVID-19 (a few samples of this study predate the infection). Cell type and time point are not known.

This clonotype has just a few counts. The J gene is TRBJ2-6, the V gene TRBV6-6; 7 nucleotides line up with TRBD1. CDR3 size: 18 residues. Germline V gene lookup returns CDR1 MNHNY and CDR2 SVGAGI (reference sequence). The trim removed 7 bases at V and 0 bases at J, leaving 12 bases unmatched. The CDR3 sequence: CASTRRQGPNSGANVLTF. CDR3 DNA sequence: TGTGCCAGCACTCGACGACAGGGTCCTAACTCTGGGGCCAACGTCCTGACTTTC.

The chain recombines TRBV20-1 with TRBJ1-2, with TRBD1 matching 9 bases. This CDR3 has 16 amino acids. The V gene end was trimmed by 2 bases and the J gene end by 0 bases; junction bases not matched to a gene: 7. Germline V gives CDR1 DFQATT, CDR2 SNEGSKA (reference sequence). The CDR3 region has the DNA TGCAGTGCTAGATCCTCGACAGGGGGGGCTAACTATGGCTACACCTTC. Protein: CSARSSTGGANYGYTF.